Listed here are 8 T cell receptor beta chains from one sample, sequenced in a study of blood T cell repertoires in COVID-19. Libraries were prepared by immunoSEQ multiplex PCR; TCRdb keeps only in-frame clonotypes and omits some of them. This sample has under 250,000 clones; around 86% occur once, and the top ten carry 5% to 7%. What was sequenced was peripheral blood. Receptors were obtained from a woman older than 75 with COVID-19, enrolled during active disease.

This chain joins TRBV28 and TRBJ1-1, with 7 bases lining up with TRBD1. The junction had 11 bases not matched to a gene; V was cut back by 8 bases and J by 2 bases. The CDR3 extends over 15 amino acids. Germline lookup yields CDR1 MDHEN and CDR2 SYDVKM. CDR3 sequence reads: CASPSARGTNTEAFF. CDR3 in DNA: TGTGCCAGCCCCTCCGCCAGGGGGACAAACACTGAAGCTTTCTTT. The full variable domain, completed using reference TRBV28 and TRBJ1-1, is DVKVTQSSRYLVKRTGEKVFLECVQDMDHENMFWYRQDPGLGLRLIYFSYDVKMKEKGDIPEGYSVSREKKERFSLILESASTNQTSMYLCASPSARGTNTEAFFGQGTRLTVV.

This clone has only one observation. The V and J genes are TRBV28 and TRBJ1-6, with 11 bases lining up with TRBD1. The CDR3 covers 16 residues. Trimming cost V 6 bases and J 10 bases; bases outside gene matches: 11. The germline V gene encodes CDR1 MDHEN and CDR2 SYDVKM. In DNA, the CDR3 is TGTGCCAGCAGCCAGGTACCGGGACAGGGGGGCTCACCCCTCCACTTT. It encodes CASSQVPGQGGSPLHF.

This clone has just one count. The rearrangement uses TRBV6-2 or TRBV6-3 and TRBJ2-3; 8 nucleotides line up with TRBD2. This CDR3 spans 18 amino acids. Trimming cost V 5 bases and J 1 base; bases outside gene matches: 14. CDR1 is MNHEY, CDR2 SVGEGT, per germline. CDR3 sequence: CASSPYMTSDRGTDTQYF. The CDR3 DNA reads TGTGCCAGCAGTCCCTATATGACTAGCGATAGGGGCACAGATACGCAGTATTTT.

The rearrangement links TRBV27 to TRBJ2-3, with a tentative D call TRBD2 (5 bases). Germline V gene lookup returns CDR1 MNHEY and CDR2 SMNVEV (reference sequence). V gave up 6 bases and J gave up 0 bases, with 13 bases separating them. The CDR3 is 15 amino acids. The CDR3 region is CASSLLGLSTDTQYF. In DNA, the CDR3 is TGTGCCAGCAGCCTCCTAGGACTTAGCACAGATACGCAGTATTTT.

The chain has TRBV19 and TRBJ1-2, with 8 nucleotides matching TRBD1. CDR3 length: 14 residues. Trimming at V came to 4 bases and at J to 7 bases, leaving 8 bases not matched to a gene. CDR1 is LNHDA, CDR2 SQIVND, per germline (reference sequence). The CDR3: CASSTTQGAGGYTF. CDR3 nucleotides: TGTGCCAGTAGTACTACTCAGGGGGCAGGTGGCTACACCTTC.

The chain couples TRBV5-1 to TRBJ1-1; D remains unclear. The CDR3 spans 14 residues. Trimming removed 2 bases from V and 11 bases from J, with 19 bases in between. Germline V lookup: CDR1 SGHRS, CDR2 YFSETQ. CDR3: CASSFGSESSRAFF. CDR3 nucleotides: TGCGCCAGCAGCTTCGGGTCAGAATCCTCGCGGGCTTTCTTT.

This chain links TRBV4-3 with TRBJ2-3; 7 nucleotides match TRBD1. The J segment lost 0 bases and the V segment lost 4 bases, leaving 4 bases of the junction unmatched. In germline, CDR1 is LGHNA, CDR2 YSLEER. There are 15 residues in the CDR3. The CDR3 region is CASSPTGVSTDTQYF. Here the CDR3 DNA reads TGCGCCAGCAGCCCTACAGGGGTCAGCACAGATACGCAGTATTTT.

This clone has only one observation. This chain joins TRBV5-1 and TRBJ2-3; 10 nucleotides match TRBD2. The J segment lost 4 bases and the V segment lost 5 bases, leaving 7 bases of the junction unmatched. The length of the CDR3 is 15 residues. Germline CDR1 is SGHRS and CDR2 is YFSETQ. The CDR3 coding sequence is TGCGCCAGCAGATCGAGCGGGGGGGCAGCAGATACGCAGTATTTT. The encoded protein is CASRSSGGAADTQYF. The full variable domain, its missing parts supplied by reference TRBV5-1 and TRBJ2-3, is KAGVTQTPRYLIKTRGQQVTLSCSPISGHRSVSWYQQTPGQGLQFLFEYFSETQRNKGNFPGRFSGRQFSNSRSEMNVSTLELGDSALYLCASRSSGGAADTQYFGPGTRLTVL.